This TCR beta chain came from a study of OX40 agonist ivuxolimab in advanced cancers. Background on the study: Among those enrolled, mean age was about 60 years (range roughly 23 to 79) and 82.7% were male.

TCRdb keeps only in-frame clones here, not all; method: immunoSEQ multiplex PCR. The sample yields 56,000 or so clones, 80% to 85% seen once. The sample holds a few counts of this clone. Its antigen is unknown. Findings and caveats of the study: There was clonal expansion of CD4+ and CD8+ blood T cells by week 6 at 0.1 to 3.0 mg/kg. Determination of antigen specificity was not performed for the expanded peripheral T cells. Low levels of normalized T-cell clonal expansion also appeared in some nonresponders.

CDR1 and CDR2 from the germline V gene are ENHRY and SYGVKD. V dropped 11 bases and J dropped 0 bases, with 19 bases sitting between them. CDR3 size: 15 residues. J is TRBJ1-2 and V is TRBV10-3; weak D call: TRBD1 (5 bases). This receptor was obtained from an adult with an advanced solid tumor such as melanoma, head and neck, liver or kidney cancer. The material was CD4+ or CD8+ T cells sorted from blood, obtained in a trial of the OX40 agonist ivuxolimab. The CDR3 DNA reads TGTGCCGCCGCGTCACCAGGGACGACTAACTATGGCTACACCTTC. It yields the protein CAAASPGTTNYGYTF.